This T cell receptor beta chain was identified in a study of regulatory T cells in long-lasting Graves disease. Across the whole study: Graves' cases, newly diagnosed, had used antithyroid drugs under 3 months. General study findings and limits: Reduced TCR diversity was observed in persistent Graves' patients versus newly diagnosed patients.

Indicated time point: newly diagnosed GD, antithyroid drugs for less than 3 months. There was RNA extracted from PBMCs, and the TCR library was made from it. This clonotype was counted at least ten times. Its antigen is still unknown. Researchers made TCR beta libraries by using iRepertoire HTBI primers and running Arm-PCR on CDR3 regions. In TCRdb, the multiplex PCR reads were re-called with MiXCR into one record per CDR3 protein. This sample has some 330,000 distinct CDR3 sequences, with approximately 12% found just once. These data also formed part of another study, on T cells in Graves' hyperthyroidism and ophthalmopathy. That source adds: Exclusion of patients followed from uncontrolled infection, other autoimmune disease, pregnancy or lactation. First-round RT-PCR with HTBI primers amplified the TCR CDR3 region.

The clonotype comes from a woman aged 18-30 years with Graves disease. The material sequenced was peripheral blood mononuclear cells (PBMCs), taken at new diagnosis, from a patient treated with antithyroid drugs.

This CDR3 reads CASSLEPGRAYNEQFF. DNA of the CDR3: TGCGCCAGCAGCTTGGAACCCGGGAGGGCCTACAATGAGCAGTTCTTC. The gene calls are TRBV5-1 and TRBJ2-1, with 8 nucleotides matching TRBD2. J lost 2 bases, V lost 0 bases, and 4 bases had no gene match. CDR3 length: 16 amino acids. CDR1 SGHRS and CDR2 YFSETQ come from the germline V gene. Full variable domain (remainder filled in from reference TRBV5-1 and TRBJ2-1): KAGVTQTPRYLIKTRGQQVTLSCSPISGHRSVSWYQQTPGQGLQFLFEYFSETQRNKGNFPGRFSGRQFSNSRSEMNVSTLELGDSALYLCASSLEPGRAYNEQFFGPGTRLTVL.